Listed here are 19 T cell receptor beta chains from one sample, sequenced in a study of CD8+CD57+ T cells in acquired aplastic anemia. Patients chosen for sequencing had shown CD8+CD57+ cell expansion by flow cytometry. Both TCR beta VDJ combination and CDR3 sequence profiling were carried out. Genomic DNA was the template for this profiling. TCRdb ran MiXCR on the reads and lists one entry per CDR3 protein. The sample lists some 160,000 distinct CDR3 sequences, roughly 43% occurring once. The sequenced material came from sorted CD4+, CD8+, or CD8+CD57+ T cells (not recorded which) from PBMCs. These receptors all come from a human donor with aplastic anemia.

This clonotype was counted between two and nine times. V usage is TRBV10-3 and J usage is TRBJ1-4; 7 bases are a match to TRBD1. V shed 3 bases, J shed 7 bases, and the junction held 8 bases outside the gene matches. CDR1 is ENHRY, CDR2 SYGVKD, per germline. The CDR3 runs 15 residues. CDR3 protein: CAISDLGTVGEKLFF. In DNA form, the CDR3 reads TGTGCCATCAGTGACCTTGGGACAGTCGGTGAAAAACTGTTTTTT.

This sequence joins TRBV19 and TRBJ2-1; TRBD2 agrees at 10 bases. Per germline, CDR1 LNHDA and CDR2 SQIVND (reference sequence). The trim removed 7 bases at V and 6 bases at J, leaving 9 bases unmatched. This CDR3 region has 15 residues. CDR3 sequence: CASTTSGRAANEQFF. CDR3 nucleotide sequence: TGTGCCAGTACGACAAGCGGGAGGGCCGCCAATGAGCAGTTCTTC.

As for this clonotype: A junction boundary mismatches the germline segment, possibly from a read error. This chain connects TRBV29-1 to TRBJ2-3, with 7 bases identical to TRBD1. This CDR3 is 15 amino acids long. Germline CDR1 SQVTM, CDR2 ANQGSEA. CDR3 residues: CSVEGTASSTDTQYF. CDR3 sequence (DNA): TGCAGCGTAGAAGGGACAGCTTCATCCACAGATACGCAGTATTTT.

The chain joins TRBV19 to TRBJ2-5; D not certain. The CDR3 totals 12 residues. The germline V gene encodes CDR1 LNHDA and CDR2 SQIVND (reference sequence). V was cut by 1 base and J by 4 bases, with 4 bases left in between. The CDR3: CASSIGRETQYF. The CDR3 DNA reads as TGTGCCAGTAGTATAGGCAGAGAGACCCAGTACTTC.

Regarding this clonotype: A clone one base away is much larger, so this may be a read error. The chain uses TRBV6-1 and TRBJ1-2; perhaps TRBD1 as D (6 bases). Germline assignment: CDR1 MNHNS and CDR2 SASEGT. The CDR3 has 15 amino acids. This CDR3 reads CASSRRSDRAYVYTF. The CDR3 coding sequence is TGTGCCAGCAGTCGCCGCTCGGACAGAGCCTATGTCTACACCTTC.

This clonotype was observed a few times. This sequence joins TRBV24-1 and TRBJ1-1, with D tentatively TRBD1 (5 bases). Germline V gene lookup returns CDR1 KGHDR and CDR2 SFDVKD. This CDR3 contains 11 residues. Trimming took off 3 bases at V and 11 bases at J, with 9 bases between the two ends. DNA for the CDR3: TGTGCCACCAGTGATGGGACTAAGGCTTTCTTT. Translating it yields CATSDGTKAFF.

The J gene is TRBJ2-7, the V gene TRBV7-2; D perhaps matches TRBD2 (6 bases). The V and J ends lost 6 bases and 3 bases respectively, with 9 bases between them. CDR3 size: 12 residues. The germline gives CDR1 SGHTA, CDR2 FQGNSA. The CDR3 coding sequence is TGTGCCAGCAGTCATAGCGGCTACGAGCAGTACTTC. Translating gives CASSHSGYEQYF.

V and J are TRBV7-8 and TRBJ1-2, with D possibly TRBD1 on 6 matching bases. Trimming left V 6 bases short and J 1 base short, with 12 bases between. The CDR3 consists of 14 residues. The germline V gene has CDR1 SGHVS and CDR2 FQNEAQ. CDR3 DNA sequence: TGTGCCAGCAGGACCGGGACAAGTAACTATGGCTACACCTTC. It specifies CASRTGTSNYGYTF.

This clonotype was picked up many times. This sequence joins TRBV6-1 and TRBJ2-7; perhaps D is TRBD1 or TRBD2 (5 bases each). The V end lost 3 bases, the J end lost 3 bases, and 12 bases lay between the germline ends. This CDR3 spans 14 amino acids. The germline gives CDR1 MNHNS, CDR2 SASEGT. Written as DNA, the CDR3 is TGTGCCAGCAGTGAGAGGGGACGGAACTACGAGCAGTACTTC. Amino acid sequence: CASSERGRNYEQYF.

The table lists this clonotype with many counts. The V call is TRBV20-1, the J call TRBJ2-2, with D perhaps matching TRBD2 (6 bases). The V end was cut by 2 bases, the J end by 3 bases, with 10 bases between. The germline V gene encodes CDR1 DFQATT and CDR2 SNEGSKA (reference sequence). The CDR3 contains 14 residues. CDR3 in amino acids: CSARPSAYTGELFF. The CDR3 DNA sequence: TGCAGTGCTAGACCTAGCGCATACACCGGGGAGCTGTTTTTT.

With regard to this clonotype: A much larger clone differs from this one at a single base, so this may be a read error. In DNA form, the CDR3 reads TGTGTCACCCAACCTAAGGGCGGGTTCGCTGAAGCTTTCTTT. Protein: CVTQPKGGFAEAFF. The chain joins TRBV6-5 to TRBJ1-1; no firm D call. This CDR3 is built from 14 residues. Germline V gene data show CDR1 as MNHEY and CDR2 as SVGAGI.

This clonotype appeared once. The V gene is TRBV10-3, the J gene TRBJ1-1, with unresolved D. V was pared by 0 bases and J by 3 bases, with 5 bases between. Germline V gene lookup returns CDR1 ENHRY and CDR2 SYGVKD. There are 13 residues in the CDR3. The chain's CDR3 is CAISESMDTEAFF. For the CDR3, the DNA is TGTGCCATCAGTGAGTCGATGGACACTGAAGCTTTCTTT.

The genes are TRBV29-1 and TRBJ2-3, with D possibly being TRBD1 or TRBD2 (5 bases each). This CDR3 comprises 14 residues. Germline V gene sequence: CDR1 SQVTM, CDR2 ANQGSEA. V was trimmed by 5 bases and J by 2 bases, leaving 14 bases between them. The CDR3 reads CSVRGDTYTDTQYF. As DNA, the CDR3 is TGCAGCGTTCGAGGGGATACGTACACAGATACGCAGTATTTT.

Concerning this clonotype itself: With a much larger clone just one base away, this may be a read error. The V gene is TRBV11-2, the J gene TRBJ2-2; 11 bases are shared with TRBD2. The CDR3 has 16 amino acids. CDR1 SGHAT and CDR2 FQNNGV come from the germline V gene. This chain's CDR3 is CASSPLAGGGTGELSF. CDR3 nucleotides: TGTGCCAGCAGCCCTCTAGCGGGAGGAGGAACCGGGGAGCTGTCTTTT.

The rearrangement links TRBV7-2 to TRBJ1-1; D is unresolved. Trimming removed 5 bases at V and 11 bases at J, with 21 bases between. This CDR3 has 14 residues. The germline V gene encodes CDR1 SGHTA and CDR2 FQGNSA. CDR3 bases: TGTGCCAGCAGCCCCCGACTGGGGTCTTCAGAGGCTTTCTTT. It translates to CASSPRLGSSEAFF. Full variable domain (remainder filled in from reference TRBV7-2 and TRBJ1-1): GAGVSQSPSNKVTEKGKDVELRCDPISGHTALYWYRQSLGQGLEFLIYFQGNSAPDKSGLPSDRFSAERTGGSVSTLTIQRTQQEDSAVYLCASSPRLGSSEAFFGQGTRLTVV.

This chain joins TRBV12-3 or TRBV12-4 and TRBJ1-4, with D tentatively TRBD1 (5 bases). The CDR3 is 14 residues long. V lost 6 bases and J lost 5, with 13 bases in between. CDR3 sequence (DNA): TGTGCCAGCAGGGAGGGGACCAGGAATGAAAAACTGTTTTTT. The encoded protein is CASREGTRNEKLFF.

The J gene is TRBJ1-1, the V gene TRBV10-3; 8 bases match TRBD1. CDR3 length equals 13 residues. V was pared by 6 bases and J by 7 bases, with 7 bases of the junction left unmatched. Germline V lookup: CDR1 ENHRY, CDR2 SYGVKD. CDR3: CAIRDRGDGEAFF. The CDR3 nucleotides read TGTGCCATCAGAGACAGGGGAGATGGTGAAGCTTTCTTT.

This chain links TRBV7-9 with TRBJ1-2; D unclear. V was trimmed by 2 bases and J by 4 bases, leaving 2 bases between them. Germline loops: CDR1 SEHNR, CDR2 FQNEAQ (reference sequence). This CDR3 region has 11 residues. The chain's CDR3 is CASSLLYGYTF. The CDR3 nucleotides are TGTGCCAGCAGCTTACTCTATGGCTACACCTTC. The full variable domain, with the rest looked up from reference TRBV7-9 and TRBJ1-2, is DTGVSQNPRHKITKRGQNVTFRCDPISEHNRLYWYRQTLGQGPEFLTYFQNEAQLEKSRLLSDRFSAERPKGSFSTLEIQRTEQGDSAMYLCASSLLYGYTFGSGTRLTVV.

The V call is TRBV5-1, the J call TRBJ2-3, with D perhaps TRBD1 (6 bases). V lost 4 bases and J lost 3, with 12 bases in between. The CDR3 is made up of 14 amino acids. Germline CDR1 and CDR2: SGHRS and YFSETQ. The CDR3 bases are TGCGCCAGCAGCCGAACCCAGGGGACAGATACGCAGTATTTT. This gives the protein CASSRTQGTDTQYF.